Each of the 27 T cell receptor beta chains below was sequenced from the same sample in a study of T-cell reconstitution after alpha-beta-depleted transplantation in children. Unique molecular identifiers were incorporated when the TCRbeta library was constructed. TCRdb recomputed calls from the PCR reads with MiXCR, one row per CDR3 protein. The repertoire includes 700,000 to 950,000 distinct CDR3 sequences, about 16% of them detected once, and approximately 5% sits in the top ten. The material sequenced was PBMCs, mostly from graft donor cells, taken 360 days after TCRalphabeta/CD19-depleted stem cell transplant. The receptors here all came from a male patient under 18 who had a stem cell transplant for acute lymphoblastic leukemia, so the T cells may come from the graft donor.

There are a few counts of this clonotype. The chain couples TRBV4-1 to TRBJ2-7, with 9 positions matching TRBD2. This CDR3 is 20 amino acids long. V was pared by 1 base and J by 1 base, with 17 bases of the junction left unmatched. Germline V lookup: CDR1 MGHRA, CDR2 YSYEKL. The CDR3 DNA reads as TGCGCCAGCAGCCAAGCCCACGCTAGCGGGGAGCTCCCTTGGTCCTACGAGCAGTACTTC. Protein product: CASSQAHASGELPWSYEQYF.

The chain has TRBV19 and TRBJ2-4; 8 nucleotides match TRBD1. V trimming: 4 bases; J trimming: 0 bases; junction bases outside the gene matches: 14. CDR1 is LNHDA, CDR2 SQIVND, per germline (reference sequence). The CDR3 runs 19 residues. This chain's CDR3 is CASSTGQAKDQLAKNIQYF. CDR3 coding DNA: TGTGCCAGTAGTACGGGACAGGCGAAGGATCAGCTAGCCAAAAACATTCAGTACTTC.

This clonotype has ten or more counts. The CDR3 reads CSGSSGRAAETQYF. The CDR3, as DNA: TGCAGCGGTTCTAGCGGGAGGGCCGCGGAGACCCAGTACTTC. This chain joins TRBV29-1 and TRBJ2-5; 12 nucleotides agree with TRBD2. Germline CDR1 and CDR2: SQVTM and ANQGSEA. J gave up 5 bases and V 7 bases, and 8 bases lay outside the gene matches. CDR3 length: 14 amino acids.

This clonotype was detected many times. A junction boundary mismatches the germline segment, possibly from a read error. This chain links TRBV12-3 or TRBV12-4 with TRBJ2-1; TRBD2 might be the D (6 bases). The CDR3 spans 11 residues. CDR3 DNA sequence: TGTGCCAGCAGTATAGCGGATGAGCAGTTCTTC. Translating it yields CASSIADEQFF.

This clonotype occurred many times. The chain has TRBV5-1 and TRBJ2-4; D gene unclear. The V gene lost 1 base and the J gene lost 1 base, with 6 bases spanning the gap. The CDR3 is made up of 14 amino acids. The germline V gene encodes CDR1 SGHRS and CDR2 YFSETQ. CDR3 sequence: CASSLSAAKNIQYF. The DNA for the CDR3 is TGCGCCAGCAGCTTGTCAGCGGCCAAAAACATTCAGTACTTC.

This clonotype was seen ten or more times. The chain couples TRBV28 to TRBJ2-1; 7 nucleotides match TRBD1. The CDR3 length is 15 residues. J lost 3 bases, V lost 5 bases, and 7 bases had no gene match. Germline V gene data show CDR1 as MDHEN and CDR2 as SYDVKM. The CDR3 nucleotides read TGTGCCAGCAGTGCGGACAGGCCTATCTACAATGAGCAGTTCTTC. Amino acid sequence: CASSADRPIYNEQFF.

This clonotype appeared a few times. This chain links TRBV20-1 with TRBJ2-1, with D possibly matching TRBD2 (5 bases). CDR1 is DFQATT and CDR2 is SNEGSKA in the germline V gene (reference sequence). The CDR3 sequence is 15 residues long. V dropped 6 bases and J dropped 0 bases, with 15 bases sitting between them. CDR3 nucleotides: TGCAGTGCCAGCCGGAGCGGTAGCTCCTACAATGAGCAGTTCTTC. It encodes CSASRSGSSYNEQFF.

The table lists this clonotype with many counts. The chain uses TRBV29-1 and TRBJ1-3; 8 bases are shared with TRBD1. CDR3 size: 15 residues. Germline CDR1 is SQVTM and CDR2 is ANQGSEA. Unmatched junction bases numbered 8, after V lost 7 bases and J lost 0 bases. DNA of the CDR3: TGCAGCGCCCGGACAGGGTGGAACTCTGGAAACACCATATATTTT. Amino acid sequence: CSARTGWNSGNTIYF.

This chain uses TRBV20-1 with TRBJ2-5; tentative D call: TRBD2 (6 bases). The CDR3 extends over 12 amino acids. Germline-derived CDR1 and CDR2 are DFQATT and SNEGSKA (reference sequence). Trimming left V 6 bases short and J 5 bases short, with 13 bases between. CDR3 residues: CSAKRAGETQYF. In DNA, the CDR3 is TGCAGTGCGAAGAGGGCGGGGGAGACCCAGTACTTC.

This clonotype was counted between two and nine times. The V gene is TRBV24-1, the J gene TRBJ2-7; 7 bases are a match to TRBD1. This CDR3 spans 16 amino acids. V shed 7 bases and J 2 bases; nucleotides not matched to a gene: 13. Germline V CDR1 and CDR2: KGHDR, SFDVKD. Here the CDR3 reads CATRDRVFRATYEQYF. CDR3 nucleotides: TGTGCCACCAGAGACAGGGTATTTCGGGCCACCTACGAGCAGTACTTC.

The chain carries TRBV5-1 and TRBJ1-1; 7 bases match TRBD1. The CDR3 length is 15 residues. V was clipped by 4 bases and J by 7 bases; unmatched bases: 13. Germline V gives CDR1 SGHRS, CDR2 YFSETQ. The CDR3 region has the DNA TGCGCCAGCAGCCCTCGACAGGGACCTGGGGGTGAAGCTTTCTTT. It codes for CASSPRQGPGGEAFF.

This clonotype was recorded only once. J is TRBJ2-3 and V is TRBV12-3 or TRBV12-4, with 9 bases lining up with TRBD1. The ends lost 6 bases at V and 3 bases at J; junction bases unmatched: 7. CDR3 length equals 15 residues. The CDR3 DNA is TGTGCCAGCAGGTTGGGACAGGGAGAAACAGATACGCAGTATTTT. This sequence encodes CASRLGQGETDTQYF.

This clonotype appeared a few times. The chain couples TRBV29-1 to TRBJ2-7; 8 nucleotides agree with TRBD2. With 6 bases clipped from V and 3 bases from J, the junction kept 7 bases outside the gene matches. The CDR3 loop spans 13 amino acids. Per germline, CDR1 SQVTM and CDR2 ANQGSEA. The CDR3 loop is CSVLTSEIYEQYF. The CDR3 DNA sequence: TGCAGCGTGCTGACTAGCGAGATCTACGAGCAGTACTTC.

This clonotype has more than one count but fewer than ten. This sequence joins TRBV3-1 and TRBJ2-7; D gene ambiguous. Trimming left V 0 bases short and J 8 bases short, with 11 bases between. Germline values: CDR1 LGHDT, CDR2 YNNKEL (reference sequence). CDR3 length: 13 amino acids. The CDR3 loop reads CASSQDSGFQQYF. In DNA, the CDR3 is TGTGCCAGCAGCCAAGATTCCGGGTTCCAGCAGTACTTC.

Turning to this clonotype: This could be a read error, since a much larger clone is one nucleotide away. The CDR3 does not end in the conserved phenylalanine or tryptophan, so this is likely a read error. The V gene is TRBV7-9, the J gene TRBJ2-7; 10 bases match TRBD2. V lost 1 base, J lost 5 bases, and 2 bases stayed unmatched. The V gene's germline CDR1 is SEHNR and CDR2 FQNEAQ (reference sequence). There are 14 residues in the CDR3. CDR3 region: CASSLELAGDEQYL. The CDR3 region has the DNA TGTGCCAGCAGCTTAGAGCTAGCGGGAGACGAGCAGTACTTG.

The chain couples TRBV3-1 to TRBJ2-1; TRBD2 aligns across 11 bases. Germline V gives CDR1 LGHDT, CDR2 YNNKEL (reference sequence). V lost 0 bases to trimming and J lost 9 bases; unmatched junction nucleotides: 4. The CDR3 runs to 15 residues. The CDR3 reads CASSQDHLAGGEQFF. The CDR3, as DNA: TGTGCCAGCAGCCAAGATCATCTAGCGGGAGGTGAGCAGTTCTTC.

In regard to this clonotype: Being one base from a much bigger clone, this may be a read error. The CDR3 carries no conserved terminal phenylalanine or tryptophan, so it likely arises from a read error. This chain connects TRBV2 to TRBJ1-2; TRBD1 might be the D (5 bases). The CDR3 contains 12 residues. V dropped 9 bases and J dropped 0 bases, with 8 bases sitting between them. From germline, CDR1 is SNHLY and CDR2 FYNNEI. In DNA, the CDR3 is TGTGCCAGACAGGAGGCTAACTATGGCTACACCTCC. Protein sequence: CARQEANYGYTS.

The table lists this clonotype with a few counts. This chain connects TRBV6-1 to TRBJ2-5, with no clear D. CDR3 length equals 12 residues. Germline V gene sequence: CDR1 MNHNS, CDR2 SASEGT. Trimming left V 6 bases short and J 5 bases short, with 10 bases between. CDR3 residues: CASSEWWETQYF. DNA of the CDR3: TGTGCCAGCAGCGAATGGTGGGAGACCCAGTACTTC.

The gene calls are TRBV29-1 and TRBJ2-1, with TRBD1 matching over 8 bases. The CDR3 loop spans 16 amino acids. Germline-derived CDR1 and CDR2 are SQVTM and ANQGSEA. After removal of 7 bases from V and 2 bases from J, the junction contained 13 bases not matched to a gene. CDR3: CSAGQGVGWTYNEQFF. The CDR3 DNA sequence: TGCAGCGCCGGACAGGGAGTGGGGTGGACCTACAATGAGCAGTTCTTC.

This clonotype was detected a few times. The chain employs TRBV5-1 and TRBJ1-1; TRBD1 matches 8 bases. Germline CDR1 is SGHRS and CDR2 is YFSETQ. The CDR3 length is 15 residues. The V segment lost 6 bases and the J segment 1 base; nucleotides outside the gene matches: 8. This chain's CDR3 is CASTGQGISNTEAFF. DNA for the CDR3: TGCGCCAGCACCGGACAGGGAATCTCGAACACTGAAGCTTTCTTT.

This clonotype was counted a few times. The CDR3 nucleotides read TGCGCCAGCAGCTTGGGAGAGAAGCCAACTAATGAAAAACTGTTTTTT. Protein product: CASSLGEKPTNEKLFF. The chain has TRBV5-1 and TRBJ1-4; no definite D call. This CDR3 has 16 amino acids. V gave up 0 bases and J gave up 0 bases, with 9 bases separating them. The V gene's germline CDR1 is SGHRS and CDR2 YFSETQ.

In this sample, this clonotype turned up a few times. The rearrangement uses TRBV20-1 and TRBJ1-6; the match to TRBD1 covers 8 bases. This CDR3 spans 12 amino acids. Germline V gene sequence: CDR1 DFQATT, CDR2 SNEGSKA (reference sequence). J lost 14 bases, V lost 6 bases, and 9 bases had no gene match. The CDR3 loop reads CSATGGLLSLHF. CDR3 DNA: TGCAGTGCCACAGGGGGGCTCCTCTCCCTCCACTTT.

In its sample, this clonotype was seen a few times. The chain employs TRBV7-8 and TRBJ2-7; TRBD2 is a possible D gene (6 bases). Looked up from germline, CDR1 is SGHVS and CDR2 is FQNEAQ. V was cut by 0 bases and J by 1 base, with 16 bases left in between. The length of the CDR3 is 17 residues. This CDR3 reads CASSLADWGRESYEQYF. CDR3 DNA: TGTGCCAGCAGCTTAGCGGACTGGGGACGGGAGTCCTACGAGCAGTACTTC.

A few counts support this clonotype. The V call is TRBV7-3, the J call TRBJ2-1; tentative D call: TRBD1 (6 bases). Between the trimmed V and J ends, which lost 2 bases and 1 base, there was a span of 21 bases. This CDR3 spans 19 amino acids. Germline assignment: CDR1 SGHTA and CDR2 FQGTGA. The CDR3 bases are TGTGCCAGCAGCTTACCCTCTGACCCGGGACACGCGTCCTACAATGAGCAGTTCTTC. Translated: CASSLPSDPGHASYNEQFF.

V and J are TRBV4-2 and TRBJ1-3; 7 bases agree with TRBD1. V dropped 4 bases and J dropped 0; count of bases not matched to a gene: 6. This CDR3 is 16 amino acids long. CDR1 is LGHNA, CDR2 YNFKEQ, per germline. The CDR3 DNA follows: TGTGCCAGCAGCCCGACAGGGTCCCCCTCTGGAAACACCATATATTTT. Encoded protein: CASSPTGSPSGNTIYF.

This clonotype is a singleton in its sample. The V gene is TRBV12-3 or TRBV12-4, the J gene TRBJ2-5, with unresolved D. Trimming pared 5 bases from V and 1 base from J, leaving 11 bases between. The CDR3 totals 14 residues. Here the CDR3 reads CASSPLVTQETQYF. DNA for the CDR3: TGTGCCAGCAGTCCTCTAGTGACCCAAGAGACCCAGTACTTC.

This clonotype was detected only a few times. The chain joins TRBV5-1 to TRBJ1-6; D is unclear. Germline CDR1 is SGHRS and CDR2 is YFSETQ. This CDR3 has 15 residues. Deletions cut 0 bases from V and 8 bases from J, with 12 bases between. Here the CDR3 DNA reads TGCGCCAGCAGCTTGGGGACTACTCGGTATTCACCCCTCCACTTT. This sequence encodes CASSLGTTRYSPLHF.